This TCR beta chain was sequenced in a study of T cell responses to AZD1222 COVID-19 vaccine. General observations from the study: Seropositive status at baseline applied to only a handful of AZD1222 recipients. Repertoires were sampled only after the peak T cell response. In the spike-specific TCR repertoire, nearly half reportedly target unmutated variant regions.

On this clone: Its antigen is undetermined.

The assay was immunoSEQ multiplex PCR, and TCRdb's table has in-frame clones only and misses some. Among 150,000 to 200,000 clones, around 94% were seen once, and the ten largest hold under 6%. This CDR3 region has 14 residues. V lost 2 bases and J lost 5, with 10 bases in between. Germline CDR1 and CDR2: MNHEY and SMNVEV (reference sequence). This TCR derives from an adult who received the AZD1222 COVID-19 vaccine. The source was peripheral blood, collected 28 days after the second AZD1222 dose. The V and J genes are TRBV27 and TRBJ2-1, with D perhaps TRBD2 (6 bases). Here the CDR3 DNA reads TGTGCCAGCAGTTTAGCGGGGAAACACAATGAGCAGTTCTTC. Its translation: CASSLAGKHNEQFF.